The sequence of this T cell receptor beta chain was determined in a study of T cell repertoires in cytomegalovirus infection. Study information: Alongside well-studied HLA-B-restricted CMV epitopes, recently identified HLA-C-restricted CMV epitopes were also used. Signatures in public TCR beta sequences pointed to both CMV infection and matching HLA type. Notes on the study in general: Ex vivo, HLA-C-restricted CMV-specific TCR beta clonotypes prevailed over the rest of the response. Frequencies of public TCR beta families were cumulated, and this identified carriers of CMV plus the relevant HLA.

TCRdb passed the reads through MiXCR, listing each CDR3 protein once. The profile covers roughly 920,000 distinct CDR3 sequences, with roughly 30% appearing a single time and around 15% taken by the ten largest. The CDR3 consists of 15 residues. V lost 2 bases and J lost 8; bases outside the gene matches: 8. Germline V CDR1 and CDR2: SGHTA, FQGNSA. With regard to this clonotype: Its specificity is not known.

This TCR was sampled from a human donor in good health (CMV status not recorded). Some clones in this sample may be carry-over from other donors' samples. V is TRBV7-2 and J is TRBJ1-2; TRBD1 matches 10 bases. Sequencing used cultured CD8+ T cells from PBMCs, obtained from culture after CMV antigen stimulation. CDR3 nucleotide sequence: TGTGCCAGCAGCTTAATAGGACAGGGGGGTCGAGGCTACACCTTC. Its translation: CASSLIGQGGRGYTF.